The 27 T cell receptor beta chains below come from one sample, sequenced in a study of CD4+ T cells in melanoma. The protocol was immunoSEQ multiplex PCR, while the TCRdb copy is restricted to in-frame clones and leaves out a portion. The data hold 50,000 or so clones, with approximately 92% observed a single time. Material: peripheral blood. These receptors were collected from a human donor with melanoma.

The chain recombines TRBV6-5 with TRBJ1-5; no firm D call. The CDR3 covers 12 residues. Trimming left V 4 bases short and J 6 bases short, with 7 bases between. Germline V lookup: CDR1 MNHEY, CDR2 SVGAGI. CDR3 nucleotide sequence: TGTGCCAGCAGTTCCCGAGGTCAGCCCCAGCATTTT. It translates to CASSSRGQPQHF.

The chain employs TRBV5-1 and TRBJ2-7; possibly TRBD1 for D (6 bases). The V end was cut by 0 bases, the J end by 3 bases, with 10 bases between. Germline V gene sequence: CDR1 SGHRS, CDR2 YFSETQ. The CDR3 sequence is 14 residues long. CDR3 coding DNA: TGCGCCAGCAGCTTGGACAGGGATTACTACGAGCAGTACTTC. Protein product: CASSLDRDYYEQYF.

A word on this clone: At one end, the junction sequence differs from germline, possibly due to a read error. The chain links TRBV7-7 to TRBJ2-1; possibly TRBD2 for D (6 bases). From germline, CDR1 is SSHAT and CDR2 FNYEAQ (reference sequence). CDR3 length: 13 amino acids. In nucleotides, the CDR3 is TGTGCTAGCAGCTTAGCGGAGGGTGGTGAGCAGTTCTTC. Amino acid sequence: CASSLAEGGEQFF.

The chain joins TRBV10-2 to TRBJ1-2; 8 bases fit TRBD1. The CDR3 is made up of 18 amino acids. Germline assignment: CDR1 WSHSY and CDR2 SAAADI. The V segment lost 1 base and the J segment 0 bases; nucleotides outside the gene matches: 10. The CDR3 loop is CASSEFRQGKGTNYGYTF. DNA of the CDR3: TGCGCCAGCAGTGAGTTTCGACAGGGGAAAGGGACTAACTATGGCTACACCTTC.

V and J are TRBV6-5 and TRBJ2-5; 7 bases align to TRBD2. The CDR3 totals 14 residues. Losses at the gene ends were 2 bases for V and 4 bases for J; bases not matched to a gene: 4. Germline assignment: CDR1 MNHEY and CDR2 SVGAGI. The CDR3 sequence: CASSYPSGRETQYF. The CDR3 nucleotides are TGTGCCAGCAGTTACCCTAGCGGCCGAGAGACCCAGTACTTC.

The rearrangement uses TRBV5-4 and TRBJ2-1; D may be TRBD2 (6 bases). Per germline, CDR1 SGHNT and CDR2 YYREEE (reference sequence). The CDR3 totals 13 residues. The V gene lost 1 base and the J gene lost 9 bases, with 11 bases spanning the gap. CDR3 in DNA: TGTGCCAGCAGCTTGATCGGGGGAGGTGAGCAGTTCTTC. Translating gives CASSLIGGGEQFF.

The table lists this clone with a few counts. The chain carries TRBV6-5 and TRBJ2-7; no definite D call. The germline CDR1 and CDR2 sequences are MNHEY and SVGAGI. V was pared by 4 bases and J by 2 bases, with 12 bases between. This CDR3 spans 14 amino acids. The CDR3 bases are TGTGCCAGCAGTTTATCCCTACCGGCCTACGAGCAGTACTTC. Translating it yields CASSLSLPAYEQYF.

The chain joins TRBV14 to TRBJ1-6; D gene uncertain. The germline gives CDR1 SGHDN, CDR2 FVKESK. The CDR3 sequence is 13 residues long. Deletions cut 0 bases from V and 8 bases from J, with 5 bases between. DNA of the CDR3: TGTGCCAGCAGCCAAGATCTCGATTCACCCCTCCACTTT. Its translation is CASSQDLDSPLHF.

The chain combines TRBV5-1 with TRBJ2-7; TRBD2 matches at 10 bases. CDR3 length equals 14 residues. Germline V gives CDR1 SGHRS, CDR2 YFSETQ. The junction had 6 bases not matched to a gene; V was cut back by 4 bases and J by 5 bases. The DNA for the CDR3 is TGCGCCAGCAGCAATAGCGGGGGGCTCGACGAGCAGTACTTC. Translating gives CASSNSGGLDEQYF.

V gene TRBV11-2 combines with J gene TRBJ2-2; tentative D call: TRBD1 (5 bases). Trimming took off 5 bases at V and 7 bases at J, with 11 bases between the two ends. Germline V gene sequence: CDR1 SGHAT, CDR2 FQNNGV. This CDR3 comprises 13 residues. The CDR3 coding sequence is TGTGCCAGCAGCACCCAGGGTGGCGGGGAGCTGTTTTTT. Translated: CASSTQGGGELFF.

The chain joins TRBV28 to TRBJ1-5, with D hard to call. Germline-derived CDR1 and CDR2 are MDHEN and SYDVKM. V was cut by 4 bases and J by 0 bases, with 25 bases left in between. The CDR3 contains 20 residues. For the CDR3, the DNA is TGTGCCAGCAGTTCATACACCACGTGGGGAGACGGCGATAGCAATCAGCCCCAGCATTTT. Protein product: CASSSYTTWGDGDSNQPQHF.

This clone came up once. This chain joins TRBV18 and TRBJ2-2; the D gene is possibly TRBD1 (6 bases). Per germline, CDR1 KGHSH and CDR2 LQKENI. The length of the CDR3 is 15 residues. V was trimmed by 2 bases and J by 1 base, leaving 8 bases between them. The CDR3 nucleotides are TGTGCCAGCTCACCAGGACAGAAGAACACCGGGGAGCTGTTTTTT. Its translation is CASSPGQKNTGELFF.

The rearrangement uses TRBV9 and TRBJ2-2; 9 nucleotides agree with TRBD1. The CDR3 runs to 17 residues. Germline CDR1 and CDR2: SGDLS and YYNGEE. V was clipped by 3 bases and J by 7 bases; unmatched bases: 13. The CDR3 sequence: CASSEPGQGPEGGELFF. DNA for the CDR3: TGTGCCAGCAGCGAACCGGGACAGGGCCCTGAGGGCGGGGAGCTGTTTTTT.

This sequence joins TRBV7-9 and TRBJ2-7, with D hard to call. Germline loops: CDR1 SEHNR, CDR2 FQNEAQ (reference sequence). Trimming removed 3 bases from V and 3 bases from J, with 6 bases in between. The CDR3 runs 12 residues. In DNA form, the CDR3 reads TGTGCCAGCAGCTTTGCGGACTACGAGCAGTACTTC. It translates to CASSFADYEQYF.

The chain combines TRBV18 with TRBJ1-1, with 10 positions matching TRBD1. V lost 3 bases, J lost 5 bases, and 6 bases stayed unmatched. Germline CDR1 KGHSH, CDR2 LQKENI. This CDR3 has 15 amino acids. This CDR3 is CASSPSDRGLTEAFF. DNA of the CDR3: TGTGCCAGCTCACCGTCCGACAGGGGGCTGACTGAAGCTTTCTTT.

This clone has only a few counts. The chain employs TRBV19 and TRBJ1-1; D call uncertain. The CDR3 contains 10 residues. Germline loops: CDR1 LNHDA, CDR2 SQIVND (reference sequence). V lost 6 bases and J lost 7, with 6 bases in between. CDR3 sequence reads: CASRHGEAFF. The CDR3 nucleotides are TGTGCCAGTAGGCACGGTGAAGCTTTCTTT. Using reference TRBV19 and TRBJ1-1 for the parts outside the CDR3, the full variable domain is DGGITQSPKYLFRKEGQNVTLSCEQNLNHDAMYWYRQDPGQGLRLIYYSQIVNDFQKGDIAEGYSVSREKKESFPLTVTSAQKNPTAFYLCASRHGEAFFGQGTRLTVV.

The chain is built from TRBV5-1 and TRBJ1-6; a weak D match, TRBD1 (6 bases). Germline-derived CDR1 and CDR2 are SGHRS and YFSETQ. The germline V and J ends were trimmed by 7 bases and 8 bases, with 16 bases remaining between them. The CDR3 totals 14 residues. CDR3 sequence (DNA): TGCGCCAGCCCCCCGGGGGGGCTTGATTCACCCCTCCACTTT. Translation: CASPPGGLDSPLHF.

The chain couples TRBV27 to TRBJ2-3, with 10 nucleotides matching TRBD1. From germline, CDR1 is MNHEY and CDR2 SMNVEV (reference sequence). The J segment lost 2 bases and the V segment lost 2 bases, leaving 13 bases of the junction unmatched. The CDR3 is made up of 19 amino acids. The CDR3 reads CASSLRGTGVRKNTDTQYF. The CDR3 DNA follows: TGTGCCAGCAGTTTACGAGGGACAGGGGTTAGAAAAAACACAGATACGCAGTATTTT.

The V and J genes are TRBV5-6 and TRBJ2-7; D is uncertain. V lost 2 bases to trimming and J lost 2 bases, with 17 bases between them. The CDR3 is 16 residues long. Per the germline V gene, CDR1 is SGHDT and CDR2 is YYEEEE. CDR3 DNA: TGTGCCAGCAGCTTATCCCGCTTACTCCCAACCTACGAGCAGTACTTC. This sequence encodes CASSLSRLLPTYEQYF. Looking up the rest from reference TRBV5-6 and TRBJ2-7 gives the full variable domain: DAGVTQSPTHLIKTRGQQVTLRCSPKSGHDTVSWYQQALGQGPQFIFQYYEEEERQRGNFPDRFSGHQFPNYSSELNVNALLLGDSALYLCASSLSRLLPTYEQYFGPGTRLTVT.

The chain links TRBV9 to TRBJ1-1; D perhaps matches TRBD1 (5 bases). The length of the CDR3 is 12 residues. Germline assignment: CDR1 SGDLS and CDR2 YYNGEE. V was pared by 4 bases and J by 3 bases, with 7 bases between. CDR3 nucleotide sequence: TGTGCCAGCAGCAAAGGGGACACTGAAGCTTTCTTT. Its translation: CASSKGDTEAFF. The whole variable domain, remainder taken from reference TRBV9 and TRBJ1-1, is DSGVTQTPKHLITATGQRVTLRCSPRSGDLSVYWYQQSLDQGLQFLIQYYNGEERAKGNILERFSAQQFPDLHSELNLSSLELGDSALYFCASSKGDTEAFFGQGTRLTVV.

The V and J genes are TRBV5-1 and TRBJ2-1; weak D call: TRBD1 (6 bases). The length of the CDR3 is 18 residues. The germline CDR1 and CDR2 sequences are SGHRS and YFSETQ. The V end lost 1 base, the J end lost 0 bases, and 17 bases lay between the germline ends. CDR3 coding DNA: TGCGCCAGCAGCTTGCGGACAGTTTCCTGGAGCTCCTACAATGAGCAGTTCTTC. Residues: CASSLRTVSWSSYNEQFF.

The chain uses TRBV5-4 and TRBJ2-7; D is unresolved. V was cut by 7 bases and J by 2 bases, with 10 bases left in between. This CDR3 contains 12 residues. Germline V gene sequence: CDR1 SGHNT, CDR2 YYREEE (reference sequence). CDR3 sequence reads: CASGPGPYEQYF. In DNA, the CDR3 is TGTGCCAGCGGTCCAGGCCCCTACGAGCAGTACTTC.

The genes are TRBV5-6 and TRBJ2-7; D is possibly TRBD1 (5 bases). CDR3 size: 16 residues. V lost 0 bases and J lost 0, with 13 bases in between. Germline loops: CDR1 SGHDT, CDR2 YYEEEE. In nucleotides, the CDR3 is TGTGCCAGCAGCTTGGATGGGGCAGGAGACTCCTACGAGCAGTACTTC. Translation gives CASSLDGAGDSYEQYF.

This clone was detected once. The J gene is TRBJ2-5, the V gene TRBV10-3, with D tentatively TRBD2 (5 bases). The end of the DNA fits TRBJ2-7 better, so the J call may be wrong. The CDR3 contains 15 residues. CDR1 is ENHRY, CDR2 SYGVKD, per germline. Here the CDR3 reads CAISDPARGLNEQYF. The CDR3 DNA sequence: TGTGCCATCAGTGATCCCGCGAGAGGGTTAAACGAGCAGTACTTC.

The V call is TRBV7-3, the J call TRBJ1-5; 7 bases align to TRBD1. The V gene end was trimmed by 1 base and the J gene end by 0 bases; junction bases not matched to a gene: 9. The CDR3 contains 18 residues. Germline V gene lookup returns CDR1 SGHTA and CDR2 FQGTGA. The CDR3, as DNA: TGTGCCAGCAGCTTAAGAGGGACAGCCAAATATAGCAATCAGCCCCAGCATTTT. Its translation: CASSLRGTAKYSNQPQHF. The variable domain in full, completed from reference TRBV7-3 and TRBJ1-5, reads GAGVSQTPSNKVTEKGKYVELRCDPISGHTALYWYRQSLGQGPEFLIYFQGTGAADDSGLPNDRFFAVRPEGSVSTLKIQRTERGDSAVYLCASSLRGTAKYSNQPQHFGDGTRLSIL.

The chain links TRBV5-1 to TRBJ2-5; 9 bases map to TRBD1. CDR1 is SGHRS and CDR2 is YFSETQ in the germline V gene. V shed 6 bases and J 2 bases; nucleotides not matched to a gene: 5. The length of the CDR3 is 14 residues. CDR3 DNA sequence: TGCGCCAGCAATCGACAGGGGGAACAAGAGACCCAGTACTTC. Translated, it gives CASNRQGEQETQYF.

In its sample, this clone was seen once. The rearrangement uses TRBV6-5 and TRBJ2-7, with 7 nucleotides matching TRBD1. Per germline, CDR1 MNHEY and CDR2 SVGAGI. Germline trimming cut 2 bases from V and 5 bases from J; bases unmatched to any gene: 6. CDR3 length: 14 residues. The CDR3 spells CASSYATGYHEQYF. CDR3 coding DNA: TGTGCCAGCAGTTACGCGACAGGGTACCACGAGCAGTACTTC.